This TCR beta chain was identified during a study of cytomegalovirus exposure and HLA in healthy donors. Study overall: A preliminary data release comprised 91 million or so unique TCRs obtained from HLA-typed donors. General study points: An analysis that came later showed most CMV-associated TCR beta chains appearing HLA-restricted. Later analysis placed DRB1 highest and HLA-C lowest in TCR association rates, which differed by HLA locus.

Everyone who donated was a healthy bone marrow donor. The CDR3 extends over 14 amino acids. V lost 1 base and J 5 bases, leaving 13 bases between the germline ends. CDR1 and CDR2 (germline): SGHRS, YFSETQ. The PCR contained 60 Vbeta and 13 Jbeta primers. Method: immunoSEQ multiplex PCR; TCRdb's copy keeps in-frame clones and lacks some. The sample holds 75,000 to 90,000 clones; 9.5% to 13% are singletons and the top ten take approximately 25%. There are a few counts of this clone. Its cognate antigen is unknown. This sequence was found in a man between 60 and 70 years old in good health and CMV-seropositive. The chain links TRBV5-1 to TRBJ2-7; maybe TRBD1 (6 bases). The sequenced sample consisted of PBMCs. CDR3 coding DNA: TGCGCCAGCAGCTTGCCGACAGGATCCGACGAGCAGTACTTC. It yields the protein CASSLPTGSDEQYF.